These 10 T cell receptor beta chains originate from one sample sequenced in a study of T cells after yellow fever vaccination. TCRdb recomputed calls from the 5' RACE reads with MiXCR, one row per CDR3 protein. The sample contains 350,000 to 450,000 distinct CDR3 sequences, about 19% of which appear only once. The sequences come from PBMCs, collected before the yellow fever booster vaccination. Receptors originate from a man aged 18 to 30 who received the YFV17D yellow fever vaccine.

The V gene is TRBV7-6, the J gene TRBJ2-1; 7 bases map to TRBD2. The germline V gene encodes CDR1 SGHVS and CDR2 FNYEAQ. Losses at the gene ends were 3 bases for V and 8 bases for J; bases not matched to a gene: 16. The CDR3 loop spans 17 amino acids. The CDR3 reads CASSFLGGTTKGDEQFF. The CDR3 bases are TGTGCCAGCAGCTTCCTGGGGGGGACCACCAAAGGGGATGAGCAGTTCTTC.

This clonotype was detected only a few times. The J gene is TRBJ2-1, the V gene TRBV7-2, with a weak D call TRBD2 (5 bases). V lost 3 bases and J 9 bases, leaving 12 bases between the germline ends. The V gene's germline CDR1 is SGHTA and CDR2 FQGNSA. There are 13 residues in the CDR3. This CDR3 reads CASSFGVGGEQFF. CDR3 DNA: TGTGCCAGCAGCTTCGGGGTTGGTGGTGAGCAGTTCTTC. Variable domain in full (rest from reference TRBV7-2 and TRBJ2-1): GAGVSQSPSNKVTEKGKDVELRCDPISGHTALYWYRQSLGQGLEFLIYFQGNSAPDKSGLPSDRFSAERTGGSVSTLTIQRTQQEDSAVYLCASSFGVGGEQFFGPGTRLTVL.

The chain has TRBV7-6 and TRBJ2-6, with a possible D match to TRBD1 (5 bases). Trimming pared 0 bases from V and 6 bases from J, leaving 12 bases between. Germline values: CDR1 SGHVS, CDR2 FNYEAQ. CDR3 length equals 16 residues. Written as DNA, the CDR3 is TGTGCCAGCAGCTTAGCGCGTGCAGGGTCGGCCAACGTCCTGACTTTC. Translating gives CASSLARAGSANVLTF.

The chain joins TRBV10-3 to TRBJ1-1, with a weak D call TRBD1 (5 bases). Trimming removed 6 bases at V and 1 base at J, with 9 bases between. The germline V gene has CDR1 ENHRY and CDR2 SYGVKD. The CDR3 covers 13 residues. The CDR3 is CAIRRGRNTEAFF. For the CDR3, the DNA is TGTGCCATCAGGAGGGGTCGGAACACTGAAGCTTTCTTT.

This chain uses TRBV6-6 with TRBJ2-4; TRBD2 agrees at 9 bases. Germline V gene lookup returns CDR1 MNHNY and CDR2 SVGAGI (reference sequence). Trimming cost V 3 bases and J 0 bases; bases outside gene matches: 9. The CDR3 has 18 amino acids. CDR3 region: CASSYRPSGDLAKNIQYF. CDR3 DNA sequence: TGTGCCAGCAGTTATCGCCCTAGCGGGGACCTAGCCAAAAACATTCAGTACTTC.

This rearrangement joins TRBV12-3 or TRBV12-4 to TRBJ1-2; D unresolved. The germline V and J ends were trimmed by 5 bases and 5 bases, with 15 bases remaining between them. CDR3 length: 14 amino acids. The CDR3 DNA reads TGTGCCAGCAGTGCCTCCGGGGAAACATATGGCTACACCTTC. Its protein is CASSASGETYGYTF.

This rearrangement joins TRBV4-1 to TRBJ2-2, with TRBD1 identical over 10 bases. The CDR3 sequence is 15 residues long. The germline CDR1 and CDR2 sequences are MGHRA and YSYEKL. The V and J ends lost 4 bases and 7 bases, in that order; junction bases with no gene match: 6. The CDR3 spells CASSPRQGANGELFF. CDR3 nucleotide sequence: TGCGCCAGCAGCCCCAGACAGGGGGCGAACGGGGAGCTGTTTTTT.

Comment on this clonotype: Because it lacks the conserved phenylalanine or tryptophan at the end, this CDR3 is likely a read error. The CDR3 DNA is TGCAGTGCTTTTCTAGCGGGGGCGGGAGAGACCCAGTACTCC. Amino acids: CSAFLAGAGETQYS. This chain joins TRBV20-1 and TRBJ2-5; TRBD2 matches at 10 bases. V dropped 5 bases and J dropped 4; count of bases not matched to a gene: 7. Germline assignment: CDR1 DFQATT and CDR2 SNEGSKA (reference sequence). This CDR3 is 14 amino acids long.

The chain recombines TRBV7-9 with TRBJ2-6; D is undetermined. Trimming took 2 bases from V and 4 from J, leaving 9 bases between them. The germline gives CDR1 SEHNR, CDR2 FQNEAQ (reference sequence). This CDR3 is 15 amino acids long. CDR3 in DNA: TGTGCCAGCAGCTTACCAGCCCCCGGGGCCAACGTCCTGACTTTC. Translation gives CASSLPAPGANVLTF.

The chain is built from TRBV20-1 and TRBJ2-2, with TRBD2 matching over 12 bases. V lost 1 base to trimming and J lost 4 bases; unmatched junction nucleotides: 7. This CDR3 spans 17 amino acids. Germline CDR1 is DFQATT and CDR2 is SNEGSKA (reference sequence). CDR3 amino acids: CSARGLAGADVTGELFF. In DNA, the CDR3 is TGCAGTGCTAGAGGACTAGCGGGGGCGGATGTCACCGGGGAGCTGTTTTTT.